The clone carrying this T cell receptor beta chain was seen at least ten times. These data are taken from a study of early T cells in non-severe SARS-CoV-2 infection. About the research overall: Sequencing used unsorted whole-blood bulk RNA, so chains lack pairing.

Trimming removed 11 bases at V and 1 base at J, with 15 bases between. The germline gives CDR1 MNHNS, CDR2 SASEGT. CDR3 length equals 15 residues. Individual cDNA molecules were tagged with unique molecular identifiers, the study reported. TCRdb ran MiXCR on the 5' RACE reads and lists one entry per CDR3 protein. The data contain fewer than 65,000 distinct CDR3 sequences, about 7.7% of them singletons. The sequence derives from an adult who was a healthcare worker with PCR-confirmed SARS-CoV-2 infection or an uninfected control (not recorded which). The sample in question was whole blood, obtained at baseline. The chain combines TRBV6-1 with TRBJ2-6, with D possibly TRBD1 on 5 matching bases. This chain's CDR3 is CAGQPQGSGANVLTF. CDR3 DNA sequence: TGTGCCGGCCAACCCCAGGGATCTGGGGCCAACGTCCTGACTTTC.